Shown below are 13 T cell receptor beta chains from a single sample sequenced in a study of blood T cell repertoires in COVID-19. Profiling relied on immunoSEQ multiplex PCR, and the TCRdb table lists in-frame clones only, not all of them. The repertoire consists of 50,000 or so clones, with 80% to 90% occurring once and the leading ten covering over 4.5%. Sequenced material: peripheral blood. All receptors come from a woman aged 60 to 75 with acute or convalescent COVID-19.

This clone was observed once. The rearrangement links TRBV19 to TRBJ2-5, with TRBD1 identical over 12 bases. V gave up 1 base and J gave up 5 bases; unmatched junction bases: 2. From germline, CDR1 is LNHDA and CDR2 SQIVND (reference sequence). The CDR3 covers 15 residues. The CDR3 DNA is TGTGCCAGTAGTATAGGGGACAGGGGGCTCGAGACCCAGTACTTC. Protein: CASSIGDRGLETQYF.

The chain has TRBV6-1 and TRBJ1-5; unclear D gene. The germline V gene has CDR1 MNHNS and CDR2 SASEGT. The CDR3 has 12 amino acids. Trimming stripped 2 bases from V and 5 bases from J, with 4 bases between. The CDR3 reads CASSELHQPQHF. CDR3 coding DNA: TGTGCCAGCAGTGAACTCCATCAGCCCCAGCATTTT.

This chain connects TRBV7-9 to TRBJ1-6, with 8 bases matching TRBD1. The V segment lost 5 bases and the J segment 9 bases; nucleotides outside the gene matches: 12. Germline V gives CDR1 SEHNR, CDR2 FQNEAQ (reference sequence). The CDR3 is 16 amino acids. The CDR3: CASSPSTGTGTSPLHF. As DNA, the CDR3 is TGTGCCAGCAGCCCTTCGACCGGGACAGGTACTTCACCCCTCCACTTT.

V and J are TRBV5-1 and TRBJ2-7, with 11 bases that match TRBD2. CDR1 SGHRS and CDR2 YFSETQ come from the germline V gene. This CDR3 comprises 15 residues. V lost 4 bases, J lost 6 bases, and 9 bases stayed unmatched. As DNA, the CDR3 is TGCGCCAGCAGCACCACTAGCGGGAGTCTGTCCGAGCAGTACTTC. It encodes CASSTTSGSLSEQYF.

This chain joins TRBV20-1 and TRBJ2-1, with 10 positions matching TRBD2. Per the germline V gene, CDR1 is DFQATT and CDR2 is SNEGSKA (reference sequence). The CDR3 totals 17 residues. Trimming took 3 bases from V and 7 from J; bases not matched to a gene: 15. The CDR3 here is CSASPLILAGRGNEQFF. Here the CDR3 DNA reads TGCAGTGCTAGTCCCTTAATACTAGCGGGAAGAGGAAATGAGCAGTTCTTC.

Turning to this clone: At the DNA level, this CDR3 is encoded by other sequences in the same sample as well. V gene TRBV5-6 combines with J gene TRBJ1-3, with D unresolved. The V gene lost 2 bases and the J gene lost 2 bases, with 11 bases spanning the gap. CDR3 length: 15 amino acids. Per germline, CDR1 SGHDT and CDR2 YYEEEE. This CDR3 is CASSLGGRTGNTIYF. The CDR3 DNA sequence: TGTGCCAGCAGCTTAGGAGGGAGAACTGGAAACACCATATATTTT.

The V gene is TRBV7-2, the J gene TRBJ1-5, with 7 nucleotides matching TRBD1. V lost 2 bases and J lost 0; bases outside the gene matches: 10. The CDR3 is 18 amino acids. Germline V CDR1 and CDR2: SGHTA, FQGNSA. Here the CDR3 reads CASSLFAGTEDSNQPQHF. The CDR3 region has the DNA TGTGCCAGCAGCTTATTCGCAGGGACAGAGGATAGCAATCAGCCCCAGCATTTT. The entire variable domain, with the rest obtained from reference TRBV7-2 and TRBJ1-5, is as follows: GAGVSQSPSNKVTEKGKDVELRCDPISGHTALYWYRQSLGQGLEFLIYFQGNSAPDKSGLPSDRFSAERTGGSVSTLTIQRTQQEDSAVYLCASSLFAGTEDSNQPQHFGDGTRLSIL.

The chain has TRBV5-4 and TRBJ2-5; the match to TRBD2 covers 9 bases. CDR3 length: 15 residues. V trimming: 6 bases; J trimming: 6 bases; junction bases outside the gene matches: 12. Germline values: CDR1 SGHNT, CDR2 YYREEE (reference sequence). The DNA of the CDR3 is TGTGCCAGCATGGAGAAGCGGGGGGCGGCGAAGACCCAGTACTTC. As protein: CASMEKRGAAKTQYF.

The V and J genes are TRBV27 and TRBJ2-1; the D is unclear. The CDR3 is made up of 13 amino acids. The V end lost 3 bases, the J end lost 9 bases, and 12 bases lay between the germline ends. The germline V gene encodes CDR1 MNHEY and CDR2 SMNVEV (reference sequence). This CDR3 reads CASSFDGSGEQFF. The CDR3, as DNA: TGTGCCAGCAGTTTCGATGGCAGTGGTGAGCAGTTCTTC.

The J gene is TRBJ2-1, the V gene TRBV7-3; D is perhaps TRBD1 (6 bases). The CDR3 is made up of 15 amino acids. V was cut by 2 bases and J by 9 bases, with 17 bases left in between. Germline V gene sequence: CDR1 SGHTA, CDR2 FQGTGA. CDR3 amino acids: CASSLYRDTGGEQFF. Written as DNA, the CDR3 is TGTGCCAGCAGCTTATATCGGGACACCGGAGGTGAGCAGTTCTTC.

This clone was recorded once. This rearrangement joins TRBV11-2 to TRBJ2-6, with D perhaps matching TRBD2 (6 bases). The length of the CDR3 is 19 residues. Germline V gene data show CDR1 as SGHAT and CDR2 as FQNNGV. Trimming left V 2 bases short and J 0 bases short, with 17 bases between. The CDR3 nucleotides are TGTGCCAGCAGCTTAAGGAGGGGAAGGCCCCTCTCTGGGGCCAACGTCCTGACTTTC. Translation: CASSLRRGRPLSGANVLTF. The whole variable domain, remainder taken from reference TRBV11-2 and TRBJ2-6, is EAGVAQSPRYKIIEKRQSVAFWCNPISGHATLYWYQQILGQGPKLLIQFQNNGVVDDSQLPKDRFSAERLKGVDSTLKIQPAKLEDSAVYLCASSLRRGRPLSGANVLTFGAGSRLTVL.

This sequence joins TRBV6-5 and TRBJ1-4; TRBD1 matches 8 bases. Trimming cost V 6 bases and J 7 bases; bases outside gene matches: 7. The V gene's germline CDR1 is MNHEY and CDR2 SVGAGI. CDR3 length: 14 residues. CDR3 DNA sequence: TGTGCCAGCAGAGCAGGGGGCAAAGGTGAAAAACTGTTTTTT. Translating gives CASRAGGKGEKLFF.

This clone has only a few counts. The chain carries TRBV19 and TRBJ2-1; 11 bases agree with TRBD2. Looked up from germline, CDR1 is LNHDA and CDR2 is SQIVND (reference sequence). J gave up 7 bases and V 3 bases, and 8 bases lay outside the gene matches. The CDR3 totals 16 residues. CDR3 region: CASSMSQVAGGNEQFF. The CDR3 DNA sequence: TGTGCCAGTAGTATGAGTCAAGTAGCGGGGGGGAATGAGCAGTTCTTC.